The rows below give T cell receptor beta chains drawn from one sample of a study of T cell responses to AZD1222 COVID-19 vaccine. The table came from immunoSEQ multiplex PCR; TCRdb's copy has only in-frame clones and leaves some out. The table shows 95,000 to 150,000 clones, with 65% to 90% occurring only once. The source was peripheral blood, collected on day 0 of AZD1222 vaccination. Receptors originate from an adult in good health. The CDR3 runs from the conserved cysteine through the conserved F or W. A D gene is named only where the DNA matches it firmly. Clone size is not always given. Where it is, it says once, few, many or a class for expanded clones.

CDR3 protein	CDR3 DNA	V gene	D gene	clone size	J gene
CATSRAGWGQPQHF	TGTGCCACCAGCAGAGCGGGTTGGGGTCAGCCCCAGCATTTT	TRBV15	NA	once	TRBJ1-5
CASSQSMAGFNSPLHF	TGTGCCAGCAGCCAATCGATGGCAGGGTTTAATTCACCCCTCCACTTT	TRBV16	NA	NA	TRBJ1-6
CASSVGTASTGELFF	TGTGCCAGTAGTGTCGGTACCGCGTCCACCGGGGAGCTGTTTTTT	TRBV19	NA	once	TRBJ2-2
CASSQRSVRGTEQYF	TGTGCCAGCAGCCAAAGGTCGGTGAGGGGTACGGAGCAGTACTTC	TRBV3-1/TRBV3-2	NA	NA	TRBJ2-7
CASSLSGLTSNQPQHF	TGTGCCAGCAGTTTATCCGGACTGACCAGCAATCAGCCCCAGCATTTT	TRBV28	NA	NA	TRBJ1-5
CASTEGGRGGKPQHF	TGTGCCAGCACCGAGGGCGGCAGGGGTGGGAAGCCCCAGCATTTT	TRBV2	NA	NA	TRBJ1-5
CASSSPGQGLNEQYF	TGTGCCAGCAGTTCTCCGGGACAGGGGCTCAACGAGCAGTACTTC	TRBV28	TRBD1	NA	TRBJ2-7
CASSTQFHGYTF	TGTGCCAGCAGTACCCAGTTCCATGGCTACACCTTC	TRBV28	NA	NA	TRBJ1-2
CASSKVTDPYNEQFF	TGTGCCAGCAGCAAAGTGACAGACCCCTACAATGAGCAGTTCTTC	TRBV21-1	NA	once	TRBJ2-1
CASRENEKLFF	TGTGCCAGCAGGGAAAATGAAAAACTGTTTTTT	TRBV27	NA	NA	TRBJ1-4
CASSICGSHKNEQFF	TGTGCCAGCAGCATCTGCGGGAGCCATAAGAATGAGCAGTTCTTC	TRBV21-1	NA	once	TRBJ2-1
CASSPLGQGEDTQYF	TGTGCCAGCTCACCACTGGGACAGGGGGAGGATACGCAGTATTTT	TRBV18	TRBD1	NA	TRBJ2-3
CASSPGQRTVAFF	TGTGCCAGCAGCCCGGGACAGCGGACAGTAGCTTTCTTT	TRBV12-3/TRBV12-4	TRBD1	NA	TRBJ1-1
CASSPGQVRMNTEAFF	TGCGCCAGCAGCCCAGGACAGGTGAGGATGAACACTGAAGCTTTCTTT	TRBV5-1	TRBD1	NA	TRBJ1-1
CASSPRSGANVLTF	TGTGCCAGCAGTCCCCGCTCTGGGGCCAACGTCCTGACTTTC	TRBV27	NA	few	TRBJ2-6
CASSLRLGGGTSTDTQYF	TGTGCCAGCAGCTTACGATTGGGAGGCGGGACTAGCACAGATACGCAGTATTTT	TRBV7-2	NA	NA	TRBJ2-3
CASSLASGRINEQYF	TGTGCCAGCAGCTTAGCGTCCGGGAGAATCAACGAGCAGTACTTC	TRBV7-9	NA	few	TRBJ2-7
CATSDLGQGAQVDTQYF	TGTGCCACCAGTGACCTGGGACAGGGGGCGCAAGTAGATACGCAGTATTTT	TRBV24-1	TRBD1	NA	TRBJ2-3
CASRTGVENSPLHF	TGTGCCAGCAGAACAGGGGTGGAGAATTCACCCCTCCACTTT	TRBV2	TRBD1	NA	TRBJ1-6
CASSFGRGPSGELFF	TGTGCCAGCAGCTTCGGGCGGGGTCCATCGGGGGAGCTGTTTTTT	TRBV7-8	NA	NA	TRBJ2-2
CASSRPTGASYEQYF	TGTGCCAGCAGCCGACCTACAGGCGCGTCCTACGAGCAGTACTTC	TRBV5-4	NA	NA	TRBJ2-7
CASSSWTGTNEKLFF	TGTGCCAGTAGTTCCTGGACAGGAACGAATGAAAAACTGTTTTTT	TRBV19	TRBD1	NA	TRBJ1-4
CASSMTGPYEQYF	TGTGCCAGCAGCATGACAGGGCCCTACGAGCAGTACTTC	TRBV7-9	TRBD1	NA	TRBJ2-7
CASSRQSEGGYGYTF	TGTGCCAGCAGCCGACAGAGTGAAGGGGGCTATGGCTACACCTTC	TRBV3-1/TRBV3-2	NA	NA	TRBJ1-2
CASSTGSAGSYGYTF	TGTGCCAGTAGTACAGGCTCGGCAGGGAGTTATGGCTACACCTTC	TRBV19	NA	NA	TRBJ1-2
CASSPRQGRGEQYF	TGTGCCAGCAGCCCCCGCCAGGGAAGGGGCGAGCAGTACTTC	TRBV9	NA	NA	TRBJ2-7
CASRDTGGRNEKLFF	TGTGCCAGCCGTGACACAGGGGGGCGTAATGAAAAACTGTTTTTT	TRBV25-1	TRBD1	NA	TRBJ1-4
CASSVVLAGGYNEQFF	TGTGCCAGCAGCGTAGTACTAGCGGGTGGTTACAATGAGCAGTTCTTC	TRBV9	TRBD2	NA	TRBJ2-1